One T cell receptor (beta chain) is described in this entry. Its antigen is not known. This entry is derived from a study of cytomegalovirus exposure and HLA in healthy donors. The PCR was carried out with 60 Vbeta primers and 13 Jbeta primers. Sequencing was performed with immunoSEQ multiplex PCR; in TCRdb, only in-frame clones are kept and a portion is missing. The data hold roughly 130,000 clones, with approximately 80% observed a single time. V dropped 5 bases and J dropped 5 bases, with 11 bases sitting between them. This CDR3 contains 13 residues. Germline CDR1 LNHDA, CDR2 SQIVND (reference sequence). Study-level results: A missense variant in DCLRE1C was later tied to TCR beta V- and J-gene trimming. It is likely that the observed cluster of highly shared sequence variants was a sequencing artifact.

Sequenced material: PBMCs. This chain uses TRBV19 with TRBJ2-3; D may be TRBD1 (5 bases). This TCR came from a woman aged 45-65 years in good health and CMV-seropositive. Written as DNA, the CDR3 is TGTGCCAGTAGTGGGGCTGCCGGAGATACGCAGTATTTT. It encodes CASSGAAGDTQYF.